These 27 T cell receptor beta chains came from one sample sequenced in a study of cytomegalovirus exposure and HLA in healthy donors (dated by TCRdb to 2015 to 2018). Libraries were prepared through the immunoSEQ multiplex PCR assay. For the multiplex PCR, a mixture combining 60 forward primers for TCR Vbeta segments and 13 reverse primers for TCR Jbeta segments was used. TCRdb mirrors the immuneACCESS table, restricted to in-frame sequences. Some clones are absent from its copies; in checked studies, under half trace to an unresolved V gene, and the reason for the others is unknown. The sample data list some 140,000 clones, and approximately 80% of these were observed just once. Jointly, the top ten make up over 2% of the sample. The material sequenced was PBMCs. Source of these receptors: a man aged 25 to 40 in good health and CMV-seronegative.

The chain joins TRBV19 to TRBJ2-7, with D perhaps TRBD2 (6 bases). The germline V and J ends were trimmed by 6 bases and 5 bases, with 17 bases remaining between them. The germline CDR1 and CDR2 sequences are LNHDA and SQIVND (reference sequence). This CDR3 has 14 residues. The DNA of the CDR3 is TGTGCCAGTAGACCGGCCGTACCGGGGGACGAGCAGTACTTC. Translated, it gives CASRPAVPGDEQYF.

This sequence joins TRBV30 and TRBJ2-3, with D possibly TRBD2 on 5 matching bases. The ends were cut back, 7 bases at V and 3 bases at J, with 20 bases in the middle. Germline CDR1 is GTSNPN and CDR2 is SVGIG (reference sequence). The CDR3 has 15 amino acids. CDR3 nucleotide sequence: TGTGCCTATCGGCGAGGGCGGTTAGGGACAGATACGCAGTATTTT. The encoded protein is CAYRRGRLGTDTQYF.

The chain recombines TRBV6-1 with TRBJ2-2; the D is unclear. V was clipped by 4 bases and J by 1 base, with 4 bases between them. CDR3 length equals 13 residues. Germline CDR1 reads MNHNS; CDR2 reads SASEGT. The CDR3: CASSALNTGELFF. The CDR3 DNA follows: TGTGCCAGCAGTGCTCTGAACACCGGGGAGCTGTTTTTT.

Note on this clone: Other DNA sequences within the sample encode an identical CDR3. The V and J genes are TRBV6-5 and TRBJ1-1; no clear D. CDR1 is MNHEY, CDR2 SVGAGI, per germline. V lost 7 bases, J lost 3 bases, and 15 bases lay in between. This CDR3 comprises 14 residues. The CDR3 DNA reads TGTGCCAGCAAAACCACCGGGAGGGACACTGAAGCTTTCTTT. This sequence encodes CASKTTGRDTEAFF.

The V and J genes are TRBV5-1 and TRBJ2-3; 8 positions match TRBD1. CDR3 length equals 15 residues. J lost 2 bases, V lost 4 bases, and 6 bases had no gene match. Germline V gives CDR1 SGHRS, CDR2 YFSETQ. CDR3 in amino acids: CASSRGQDYTDTQYF. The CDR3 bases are TGCGCCAGCAGCCGGGGACAGGACTACACAGATACGCAGTATTTT.

CDR3 amino acids: CASSKGLAVYEQYF. CDR3 in DNA: TGTGCCAGCAGCAAGGGACTAGCGGTCTACGAGCAGTACTTC. This chain links TRBV21-1 with TRBJ2-7; the table names TRBD2, a call not compared with the DNA. TRBV21-1 is given as a pseudogene. The CDR3 extends over 14 amino acids.

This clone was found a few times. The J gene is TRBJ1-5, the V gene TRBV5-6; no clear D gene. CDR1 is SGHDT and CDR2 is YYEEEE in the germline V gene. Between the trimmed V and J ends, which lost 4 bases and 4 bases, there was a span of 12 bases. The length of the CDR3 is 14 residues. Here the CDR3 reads CASSRIAGNQPQHF. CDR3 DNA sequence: TGTGCCAGCAGCCGCATTGCGGGTAATCAGCCCCAGCATTTT.

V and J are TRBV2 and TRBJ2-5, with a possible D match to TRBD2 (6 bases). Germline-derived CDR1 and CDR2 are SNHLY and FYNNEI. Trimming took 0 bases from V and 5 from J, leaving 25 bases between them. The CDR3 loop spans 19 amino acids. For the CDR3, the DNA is TGTGCCAGCAGTGAAGCGCTTTTGACTAGGCGAGTTCTACTCGAGACCCAGTACTTC. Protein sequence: CASSEALLTRRVLLETQYF.

The DNA for the CDR3 is TGCGCCAGGAATTTTAGGTCCAGGGTCAGAAACACCATATATTTT. It yields the protein CARNFRSRVRNTIYF. This chain connects TRBV5-1 to TRBJ1-3, with TRBD1 as a possible D gene (5 bases). The ends were cut back, 8 bases at V and 5 bases at J, with 20 bases in the middle. Germline CDR1 is SGHRS and CDR2 is YFSETQ. The CDR3 runs to 15 residues.

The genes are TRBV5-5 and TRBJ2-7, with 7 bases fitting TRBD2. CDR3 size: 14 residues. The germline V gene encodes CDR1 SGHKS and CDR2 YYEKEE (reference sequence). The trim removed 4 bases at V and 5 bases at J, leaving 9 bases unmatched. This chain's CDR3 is CASSGVGRANEQYF. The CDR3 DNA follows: TGTGCCAGCAGCGGTGTTGGGAGGGCTAACGAGCAGTACTTC.

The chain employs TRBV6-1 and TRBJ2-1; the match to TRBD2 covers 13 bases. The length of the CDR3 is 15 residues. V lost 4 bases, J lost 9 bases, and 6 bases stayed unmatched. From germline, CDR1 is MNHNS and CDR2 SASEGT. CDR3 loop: CASSAWTSGSGEQFF. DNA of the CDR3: TGTGCCAGCAGTGCCTGGACTAGCGGGAGCGGTGAGCAGTTCTTC.

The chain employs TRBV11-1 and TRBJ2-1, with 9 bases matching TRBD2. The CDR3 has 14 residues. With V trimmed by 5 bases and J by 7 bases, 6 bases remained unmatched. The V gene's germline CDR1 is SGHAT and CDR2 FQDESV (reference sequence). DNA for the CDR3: TGTGCCAGCAGCCCTCTAGCGGGACGTAATGAGCAGTTCTTC. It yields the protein CASSPLAGRNEQFF.

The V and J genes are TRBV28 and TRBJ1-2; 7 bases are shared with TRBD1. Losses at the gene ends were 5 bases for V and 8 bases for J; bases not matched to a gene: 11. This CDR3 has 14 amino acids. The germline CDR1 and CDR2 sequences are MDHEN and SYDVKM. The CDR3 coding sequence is TGTGCCAGCAGTGCCACAGGGGCCGTGGGAGGCTACACCTTC. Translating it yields CASSATGAVGGYTF.

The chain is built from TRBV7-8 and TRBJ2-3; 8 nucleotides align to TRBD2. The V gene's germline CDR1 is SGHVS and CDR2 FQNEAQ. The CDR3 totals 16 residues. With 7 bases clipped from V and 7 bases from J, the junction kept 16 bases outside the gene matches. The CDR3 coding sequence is TGTGCCAGCATCCCAGCTCGAGCGGGAGCGGTTCATACGCAGTATTTT. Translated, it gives CASIPARAGAVHTQYF.

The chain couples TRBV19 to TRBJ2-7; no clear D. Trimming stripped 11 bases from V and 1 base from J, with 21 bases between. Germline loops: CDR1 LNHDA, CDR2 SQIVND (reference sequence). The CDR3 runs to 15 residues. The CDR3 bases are TGTGCCCGAAGCGAGTACGACGGAACTTCCTACGAGCAGTACTTC. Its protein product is CARSEYDGTSYEQYF.

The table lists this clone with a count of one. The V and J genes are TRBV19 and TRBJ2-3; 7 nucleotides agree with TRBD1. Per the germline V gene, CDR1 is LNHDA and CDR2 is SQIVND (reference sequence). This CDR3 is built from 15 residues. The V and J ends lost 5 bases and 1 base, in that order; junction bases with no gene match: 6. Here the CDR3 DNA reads TGTGCCAGTAGTCCAAGTGACAGGGGCACAGATACGCAGTATTTT. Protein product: CASSPSDRGTDTQYF. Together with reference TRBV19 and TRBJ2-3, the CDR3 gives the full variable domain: DGGITQSPKYLFRKEGQNVTLSCEQNLNHDAMYWYRQDPGQGLRLIYYSQIVNDFQKGDIAEGYSVSREKKESFPLTVTSAQKNPTAFYLCASSPSDRGTDTQYFGPGTRLTVL.

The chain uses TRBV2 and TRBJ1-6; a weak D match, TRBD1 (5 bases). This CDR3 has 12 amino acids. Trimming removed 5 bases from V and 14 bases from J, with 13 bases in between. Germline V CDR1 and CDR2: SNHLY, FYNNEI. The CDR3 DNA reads TGTGCCAGCAGTTCTCCGGGGGGGGCCCTCCACTTT. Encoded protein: CASSSPGGALHF.

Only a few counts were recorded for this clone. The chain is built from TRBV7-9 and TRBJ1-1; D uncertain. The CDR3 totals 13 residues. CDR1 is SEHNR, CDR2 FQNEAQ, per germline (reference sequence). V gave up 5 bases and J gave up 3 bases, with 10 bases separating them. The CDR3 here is CASSPTGYTEAFF. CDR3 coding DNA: TGTGCCAGCAGCCCCACCGGGTACACTGAAGCTTTCTTT. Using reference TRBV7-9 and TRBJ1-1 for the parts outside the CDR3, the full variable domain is DTGVSQNPRHKITKRGQNVTFRCDPISEHNRLYWYRQTLGQGPEFLTYFQNEAQLEKSRLLSDRFSAERPKGSFSTLEIQRTEQGDSAMYLCASSPTGYTEAFFGQGTRLTVV.

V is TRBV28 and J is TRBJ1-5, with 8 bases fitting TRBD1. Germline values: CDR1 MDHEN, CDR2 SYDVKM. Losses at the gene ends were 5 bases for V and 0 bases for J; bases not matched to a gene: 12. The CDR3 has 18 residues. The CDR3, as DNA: TGTGCCAGCAGTCTCACGACAGGGGTCCTCTATAGCAATCAGCCCCAGCATTTT. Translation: CASSLTTGVLYSNQPQHF. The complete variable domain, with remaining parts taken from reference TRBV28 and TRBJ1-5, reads DVKVTQSSRYLVKRTGEKVFLECVQDMDHENMFWYRQDPGLGLRLIYFSYDVKMKEKGDIPEGYSVSREKKERFSLILESASTNQTSMYLCASSLTTGVLYSNQPQHFGDGTRLSIL.

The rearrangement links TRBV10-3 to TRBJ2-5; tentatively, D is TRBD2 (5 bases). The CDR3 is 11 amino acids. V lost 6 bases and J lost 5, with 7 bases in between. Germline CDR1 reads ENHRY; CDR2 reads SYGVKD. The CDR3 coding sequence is TGTGCCATCAGGGGAGAGGAGACCCAGTACTTC. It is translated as CAIRGEETQYF.

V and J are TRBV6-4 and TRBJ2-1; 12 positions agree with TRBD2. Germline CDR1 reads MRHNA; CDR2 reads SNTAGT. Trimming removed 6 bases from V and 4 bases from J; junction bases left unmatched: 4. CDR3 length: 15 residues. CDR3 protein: CASSVTSGSYNEQFF. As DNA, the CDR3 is TGTGCCAGCAGCGTGACTAGCGGGAGTTACAATGAGCAGTTCTTC.

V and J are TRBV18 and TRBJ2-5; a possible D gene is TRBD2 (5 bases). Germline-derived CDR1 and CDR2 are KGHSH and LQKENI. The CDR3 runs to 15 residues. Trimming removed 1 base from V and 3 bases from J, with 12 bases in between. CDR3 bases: TGTGCCAGCTCACCACAGAAGCGGTTCGAAGAGACCCAGTACTTC. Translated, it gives CASSPQKRFEETQYF.

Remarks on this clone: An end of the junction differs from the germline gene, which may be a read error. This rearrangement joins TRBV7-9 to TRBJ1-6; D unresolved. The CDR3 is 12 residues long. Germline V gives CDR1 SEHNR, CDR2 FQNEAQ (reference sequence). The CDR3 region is CSSTPTEGALHF. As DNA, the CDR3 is TGTTCCAGCACCCCTACGGAGGGTGCCCTCCACTTT.

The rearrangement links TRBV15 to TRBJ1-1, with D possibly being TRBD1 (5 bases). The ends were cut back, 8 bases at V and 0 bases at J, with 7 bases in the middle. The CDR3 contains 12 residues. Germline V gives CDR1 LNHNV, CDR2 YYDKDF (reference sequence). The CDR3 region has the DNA TGTGCCACCGCGGGGGTGAACACTGAAGCTTTCTTT. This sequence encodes CATAGVNTEAFF.

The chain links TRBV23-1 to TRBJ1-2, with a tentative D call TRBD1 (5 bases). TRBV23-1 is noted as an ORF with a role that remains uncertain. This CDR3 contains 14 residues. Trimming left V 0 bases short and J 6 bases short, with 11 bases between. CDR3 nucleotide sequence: TGCGCCAGCAGTCAATCAGGCAGGGTAAATGGCTACACCTTC. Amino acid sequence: CASSQSGRVNGYTF.

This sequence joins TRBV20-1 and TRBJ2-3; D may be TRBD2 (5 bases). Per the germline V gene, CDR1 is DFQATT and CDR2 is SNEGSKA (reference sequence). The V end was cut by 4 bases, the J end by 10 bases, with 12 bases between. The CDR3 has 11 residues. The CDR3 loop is CSAIAGQAQYF. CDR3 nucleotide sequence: TGCAGTGCTATTGCGGGTCAGGCGCAGTATTTT.

The CDR3 protein is CASSRLAANIQYF. CDR3 in DNA: TGTGCCAGCAGCCGACTAGCCGCAAACATTCAGTACTTC. The gene calls are TRBV6-5 and TRBJ2-4; TRBD2 agrees at 7 bases. The V gene end was trimmed by 6 bases and the J gene end by 6 bases; junction bases not matched to a gene: 5. Germline CDR1 reads MNHEY; CDR2 reads SVGAGI. The CDR3 has 13 residues.